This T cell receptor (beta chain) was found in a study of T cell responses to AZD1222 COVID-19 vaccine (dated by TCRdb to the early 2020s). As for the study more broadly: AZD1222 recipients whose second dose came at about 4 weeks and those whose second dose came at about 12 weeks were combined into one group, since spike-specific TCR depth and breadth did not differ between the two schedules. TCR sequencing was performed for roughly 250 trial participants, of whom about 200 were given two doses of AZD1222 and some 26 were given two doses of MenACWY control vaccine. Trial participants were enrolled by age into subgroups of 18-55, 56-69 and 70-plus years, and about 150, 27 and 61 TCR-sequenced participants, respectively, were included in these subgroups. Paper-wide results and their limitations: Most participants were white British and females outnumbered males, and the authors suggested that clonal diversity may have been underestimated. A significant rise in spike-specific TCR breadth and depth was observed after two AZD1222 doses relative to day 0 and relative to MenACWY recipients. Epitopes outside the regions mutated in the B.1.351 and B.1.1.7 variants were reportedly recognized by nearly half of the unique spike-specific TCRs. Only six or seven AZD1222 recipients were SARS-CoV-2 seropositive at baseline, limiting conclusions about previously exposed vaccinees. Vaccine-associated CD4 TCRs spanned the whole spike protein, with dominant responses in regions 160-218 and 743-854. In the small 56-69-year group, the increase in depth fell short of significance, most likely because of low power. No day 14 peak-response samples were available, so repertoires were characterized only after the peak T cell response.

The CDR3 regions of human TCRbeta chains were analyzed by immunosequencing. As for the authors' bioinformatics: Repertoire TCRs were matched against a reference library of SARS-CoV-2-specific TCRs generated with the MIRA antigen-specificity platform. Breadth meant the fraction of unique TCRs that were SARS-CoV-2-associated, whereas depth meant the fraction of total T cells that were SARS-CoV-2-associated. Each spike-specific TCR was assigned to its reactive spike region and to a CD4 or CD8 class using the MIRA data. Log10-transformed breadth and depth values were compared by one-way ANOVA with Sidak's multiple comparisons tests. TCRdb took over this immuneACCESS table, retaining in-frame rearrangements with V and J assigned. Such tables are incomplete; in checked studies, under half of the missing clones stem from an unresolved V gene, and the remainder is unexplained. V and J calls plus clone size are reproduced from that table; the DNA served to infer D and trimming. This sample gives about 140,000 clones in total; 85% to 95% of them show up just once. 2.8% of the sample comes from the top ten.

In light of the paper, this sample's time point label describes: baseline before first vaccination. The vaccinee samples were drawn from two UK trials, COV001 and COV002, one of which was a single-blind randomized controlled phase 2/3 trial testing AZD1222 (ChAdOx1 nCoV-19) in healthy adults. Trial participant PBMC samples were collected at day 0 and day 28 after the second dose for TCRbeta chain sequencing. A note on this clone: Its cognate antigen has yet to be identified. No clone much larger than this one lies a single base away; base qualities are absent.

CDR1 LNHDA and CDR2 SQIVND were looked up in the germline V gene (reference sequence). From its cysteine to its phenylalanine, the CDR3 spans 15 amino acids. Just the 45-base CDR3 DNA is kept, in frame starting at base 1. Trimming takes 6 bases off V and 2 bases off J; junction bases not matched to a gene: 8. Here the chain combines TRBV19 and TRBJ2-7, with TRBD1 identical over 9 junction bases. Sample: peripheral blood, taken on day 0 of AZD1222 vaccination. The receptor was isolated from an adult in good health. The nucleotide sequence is TGTGCCAGTAGACAGGGGGCTGCGGGCCCCTACGAGCAGTACTTC. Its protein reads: CASRQGAAGPYEQYF.